The 30 T cell receptor beta chains below were found in one sample sequenced in a study of blood T cell repertoires in COVID-19. Produced via immunoSEQ multiplex PCR; TCRdb's table is partial and in-frame only. This table holds about 400,000 clones, 85% to 90% found once. Sequencing was done on a sample of PBMCs or T cells enriched from blood (not recorded which). The receptors shown here come from a woman in her 30s with acute COVID-19.

This clone was detected only once. J is TRBJ1-6 and V is TRBV30; 9 bases align to TRBD1. The CDR3 is made up of 15 amino acids. The J segment lost 9 bases and the V segment lost 0 bases, leaving 6 bases of the junction unmatched. The germline V gene encodes CDR1 GTSNPN and CDR2 SVGIG (reference sequence). CDR3 bases: TGTGCCTGGAGTGTCCTCGACAGGGGGGTTTCACCCCTCCACTTT. Amino acid sequence: CAWSVLDRGVSPLHF.

The J gene is TRBJ1-5, the V gene TRBV5-1; 7 bases fit TRBD1. J gave up 3 bases and V 0 bases, and 6 bases lay outside the gene matches. This CDR3 contains 16 residues. CDR1 is SGHRS and CDR2 is YFSETQ in the germline V gene. The CDR3 sequence is CASSLGGDSPNQPQHF. The CDR3 nucleotides are TGCGCCAGCAGCTTGGGGGGGGACAGTCCCAATCAGCCCCAGCATTTT.

The chain carries TRBV5-6 and TRBJ1-4, with 10 bases lining up with TRBD1. This CDR3 is built from 18 residues. Germline CDR1 SGHDT, CDR2 YYEEEE. V was clipped by 4 bases and J by 4 bases; unmatched bases: 13. This CDR3 reads CASSPGTGAFSYNEKLFF. The CDR3 DNA is TGTGCCAGCAGCCCTGGGACAGGGGCCTTTTCTTATAATGAAAAACTGTTTTTT.

The V call is TRBV5-1, the J call TRBJ2-2; D is perhaps TRBD1 (6 bases). CDR3 length: 13 residues. Germline V CDR1 and CDR2: SGHRS, YFSETQ. Trimming took 3 bases from V and 6 from J, leaving 9 bases between them. CDR3 sequence reads: CASSWAGAGELFF. CDR3 nucleotides: TGCGCCAGCAGCTGGGCAGGGGCCGGGGAGCTGTTTTTT.

The rearrangement uses TRBV7-8 and TRBJ2-2, with D perhaps matching TRBD1 (5 bases). Germline V CDR1 and CDR2: SGHVS, FQNEAQ. The CDR3 consists of 14 residues. Trimming removed 5 bases from V and 3 bases from J, with 10 bases in between. The CDR3 DNA reads TGTGCCAGCAGCCGAGACAGCTACACCGGGGAGCTGTTTTTT. Its protein product is CASSRDSYTGELFF. Full variable domain (remainder filled in from reference TRBV7-8 and TRBJ2-2): GAGVSQSPRYKVAKRGQDVALRCDPISGHVSLFWYQQALGQGPEFLTYFQNEAQLDKSGLPSDRFFAERPEGSVSTLKIQRTQQEDSAVYLCASSRDSYTGELFFGEGSRLTVL.

This chain joins TRBV7-9 and TRBJ1-6; possible D gene TRBD1, 6 bases. Germline values: CDR1 SEHNR, CDR2 FQNEAQ (reference sequence). V was shortened by 3 bases and J by 9 bases, with 9 bases between the two germline ends. This CDR3 region has 13 residues. The CDR3 bases are TGTGCCAGCAGCTTTCCAGGGGTTTCACCCCTCCACTTT. This codes for CASSFPGVSPLHF.

The J gene is TRBJ1-3, the V gene TRBV12-5; TRBD1 matches 7 bases. Germline assignment: CDR1 LGHNT and CDR2 FRNRAP. CDR3 length: 16 amino acids. V dropped 3 bases and J dropped 0; count of bases not matched to a gene: 5. The CDR3 sequence: CASGFGTATSGNTIYF. DNA of the CDR3: TGTGCTAGTGGTTTTGGGACAGCGACCTCTGGAAACACCATATATTTT.

The V gene is TRBV4-1, the J gene TRBJ2-1; TRBD2 matches at 8 bases. Germline CDR1 reads MGHRA; CDR2 reads YSYEKL. The CDR3 length is 18 residues. The ends lost 0 bases at V and 0 bases at J; junction bases unmatched: 7. For the CDR3, the DNA is TGCGCCAGCAGCCAAGAGGGGATAGCGGGGAGCTCCTACAATGAGCAGTTCTTC. This encodes CASSQEGIAGSSYNEQFF.

This clone showed up just a few times. J is TRBJ1-5 and V is TRBV18, with 7 bases lining up with TRBD1. Germline values: CDR1 KGHSH, CDR2 LQKENI. CDR3 size: 13 residues. V shed 6 bases, J shed 5 bases, and the junction held 4 bases outside the gene matches. The CDR3 spells CASSDGTDQPQHF. The CDR3 region has the DNA TGTGCCAGCTCCGATGGGACAGATCAGCCCCAGCATTTT.

V usage is TRBV7-2 and J usage is TRBJ2-5, with TRBD2 matching over 14 bases. The CDR3 has 16 amino acids. Germline V gene lookup returns CDR1 SGHTA and CDR2 FQGNSA. The V segment lost 7 bases and the J segment 5 bases; nucleotides outside the gene matches: 9. The CDR3 sequence is CASTARLAGGQETQYF. Here the CDR3 DNA reads TGTGCCAGCACCGCGCGACTAGCGGGGGGGCAGGAGACCCAGTACTTC.

This sequence joins TRBV27 and TRBJ1-6, with 7 bases fitting TRBD1. J lost 0 bases, V lost 3 bases, and 5 bases had no gene match. CDR1 and CDR2 from the germline V gene are MNHEY and SMNVEV (reference sequence). CDR3 size: 17 residues. CDR3 nucleotides: TGTGCCAGCAGTTTGGGACAGTCGAGCTCCTATAATTCACCCCTCCACTTT. It translates to CASSLGQSSSYNSPLHF.

The rearrangement links TRBV6-2 or TRBV6-3 to TRBJ2-7, with a possible D match to TRBD1 (5 bases). Germline CDR1 MNHEY, CDR2 SVGEGT. This CDR3 is 16 amino acids long. V was pared by 6 bases and J by 1 base, with 19 bases between. CDR3 nucleotide sequence: TGTGCCAGCAGCTGGGATGGTTGGTCAGGGTCCTACGAGCAGTACTTC. It yields the protein CASSWDGWSGSYEQYF.

The chain has TRBV12-3 or TRBV12-4 and TRBJ1-2; TRBD1 matches at 9 bases. The CDR3 spans 13 residues. Germline trimming cut 6 bases from V and 8 bases from J; bases unmatched to any gene: 7. The CDR3 coding sequence is TGTGCCAGCAGGCCCGGGACAGGGACGGGCTACACCTTC. Translating it yields CASRPGTGTGYTF.

Comments on this clone: The same CDR3 arises from other DNA sequences in this sample as well. CDR3 amino acids: CATSDLKQGSGANVLTF. Written as DNA, the CDR3 is TGTGCCACCAGTGACCTAAAGCAGGGTTCAGGGGCCAACGTCCTGACTTTC. The chain couples TRBV24-1 to TRBJ2-6, with TRBD1 as a possible D gene (5 bases). V was clipped by 4 bases and J by 4 bases, with 16 bases between them. The germline gives CDR1 KGHDR, CDR2 SFDVKD. The CDR3 is made up of 17 amino acids.

The rearrangement joins TRBV5-1 to TRBJ2-3, with D possibly matching TRBD1 (5 bases). CDR1 SGHRS and CDR2 YFSETQ come from the germline V gene. The CDR3 runs to 14 residues. The germline V and J ends were trimmed by 7 bases and 0 bases, with 12 bases remaining between them. The CDR3 loop reads CASQDSKSTDTQYF. CDR3 DNA: TGCGCCAGCCAAGACAGCAAAAGCACAGATACGCAGTATTTT.

The chain uses TRBV5-5 and TRBJ1-2; D is undetermined. This CDR3 is built from 13 residues. Trimming pared 2 bases from V and 3 bases from J, leaving 8 bases between. In germline, CDR1 is SGHKS, CDR2 YYEKEE (reference sequence). CDR3 sequence (DNA): TGTGCCAGCAGCTTTCCGCGTGACTATGGCTACACCTTC. Protein product: CASSFPRDYGYTF.

The chain employs TRBV3-1 (or the pseudogene TRBV3-2) and TRBJ1-2, with D perhaps matching TRBD1 (5 bases). There are 13 residues in the CDR3. V was clipped by 4 bases and J by 2 bases, with 8 bases between them. Germline assignment: CDR1 LGHDT and CDR2 YNNKEL (reference sequence). CDR3: CASSLRGNYGYTF. CDR3 nucleotides: TGTGCCAGCAGCCTACGGGGGAACTATGGCTACACCTTC.

The chain links TRBV7-8 to TRBJ2-6, with D perhaps TRBD1 (5 bases). Germline CDR1 and CDR2: SGHVS and FQNEAQ. V was clipped by 1 base and J by 0 bases, with 13 bases between them. The CDR3 runs 18 residues. CDR3 in DNA: TGTGCCAGCAGCTTAGGTGGCAGGGCAAGCTCTGGGGCCAACGTCCTGACTTTC. Its protein product is CASSLGGRASSGANVLTF. The full variable domain, completed using reference TRBV7-8 and TRBJ2-6, is GAGVSQSPRYKVAKRGQDVALRCDPISGHVSLFWYQQALGQGPEFLTYFQNEAQLDKSGLPSDRFFAERPEGSVSTLKIQRTQQEDSAVYLCASSLGGRASSGANVLTFGAGSRLTVL.

The chain joins TRBV2 to TRBJ1-4, with 7 bases lining up with TRBD1. V trimming: 4 bases; J trimming: 4 bases; junction bases outside the gene matches: 6. CDR1 is SNHLY, CDR2 FYNNEI, per germline. The CDR3 contains 15 residues. CDR3 amino acids: CASSGGDSYNEKLFF. DNA of the CDR3: TGTGCCAGCAGTGGAGGGGACAGCTATAATGAAAAACTGTTTTTT.

The chain employs TRBV10-3 and TRBJ1-5; TRBD1 matches 7 bases. Germline assignment: CDR1 ENHRY and CDR2 SYGVKD. V trimming: 6 bases; J trimming: 2 bases; junction bases outside the gene matches: 13. This CDR3 region has 17 residues. The CDR3 protein is CAISRSPTGDGNQPQHF. The CDR3 DNA sequence: TGTGCCATCAGCAGATCACCAACAGGGGATGGCAATCAGCCCCAGCATTTT.

As DNA, the CDR3 is TGTGCCAGCAGTTCCGGGGGTTCCTACAATGAGCAGTTCTTC. This gives the protein CASSSGGSYNEQFF. The chain combines TRBV7-6 with TRBJ2-1; the D gene is possibly TRBD2 (6 bases). CDR3 size: 14 residues. V was cut by 6 bases and J by 1 base, with 10 bases left in between. The germline V gene has CDR1 SGHVS and CDR2 FNYEAQ.

The chain combines TRBV6-2 or TRBV6-3 with TRBJ1-1; possibly TRBD1 for D (6 bases). The CDR3 loop spans 14 amino acids. The V gene's germline CDR1 is MNHEY and CDR2 SVGEGT. V gave up 5 bases and J gave up 2 bases, with 12 bases separating them. The CDR3 nucleotides are TGTGCCAGCAGTCAAACACAGGGAAACACTGAAGCTTTCTTT. It specifies CASSQTQGNTEAFF.

V is TRBV30 and J is TRBJ1-5; D perhaps matches TRBD1 (6 bases). This CDR3 has 13 amino acids. V was shortened by 5 bases and J by 2 bases, with 10 bases between the two germline ends. Germline CDR1 is GTSNPN and CDR2 is SVGIG (reference sequence). The CDR3 nucleotides are TGTGCCTGGCAACGACAGGGCAATCAGCCCCAGCATTTT. This encodes CAWQRQGNQPQHF. Full variable domain (rest looked up from reference TRBV30 and TRBJ1-5): SQTIHQWPATLVQPVGSPLSLECTVEGTSNPNLYWYRQAAGRGLQLLFYSVGIGQISSEVPQNLSASRPQDRQFILSSKKLLLSDSGFYLCAWQRQGNQPQHFGDGTRLSIL.

The chain links TRBV19 to TRBJ1-4; possible D gene TRBD1, 6 bases. The CDR3 contains 17 residues. Germline V gene lookup returns CDR1 LNHDA and CDR2 SQIVND (reference sequence). Trimming removed 6 bases at V and 0 bases at J, with 17 bases between. CDR3 sequence: CASSNRQVGATNEKLFF. The CDR3 nucleotides are TGTGCCAGTAGCAACCGACAGGTGGGAGCAACTAATGAAAAACTGTTTTTT.

The chain has TRBV19 and TRBJ1-2; 11 bases align to TRBD1. Germline CDR1 is LNHDA and CDR2 is SQIVND (reference sequence). This CDR3 spans 13 amino acids. The trim removed 5 bases at V and 7 bases at J, leaving 3 bases unmatched. The CDR3 DNA sequence: TGTGCCAGTAGTTGGACAGGGGGCCCTGGCTACACCTTC. Amino acids: CASSWTGGPGYTF.

This chain joins TRBV6-5 and TRBJ1-4, with 8 nucleotides matching TRBD1. The junction had 4 bases not matched to a gene; V was cut back by 5 bases and J by 2 bases. The CDR3 runs 15 residues. The germline gives CDR1 MNHEY, CDR2 SVGAGI. CDR3 bases: TGTGCCAGCAGTCCCACAGGGGGGACTAATGAAAAACTGTTTTTT. Protein product: CASSPTGGTNEKLFF.

The rearrangement joins TRBV6-1 to TRBJ1-5, with D maybe TRBD1 (5 bases). Trimming removed 2 bases at V and 3 bases at J, with 11 bases between. There are 15 residues in the CDR3. CDR1 and CDR2 (germline): MNHNS, SASEGT. DNA of the CDR3: TGTGCCAGCAGTGAATTGCGGGGCCTCAATCAGCCCCAGCATTTT. Protein: CASSELRGLNQPQHF.

The rearrangement links TRBV7-2 to TRBJ1-2, with 7 positions matching TRBD1. The germline gives CDR1 SGHTA, CDR2 FQGNSA. The V and J ends lost 1 base and 2 bases, in that order; junction bases with no gene match: 4. CDR3 length: 15 amino acids. CDR3 coding DNA: TGTGCCAGCAGCTTAGTTTGGGACAGAAACTATGGCTACACCTTC. Its translation is CASSLVWDRNYGYTF.

This sequence joins TRBV4-1 and TRBJ2-7; 9 bases map to TRBD1. The CDR3 extends over 15 amino acids. V was clipped by 0 bases and J by 3 bases; unmatched bases: 3. In germline, CDR1 is MGHRA, CDR2 YSYEKL. The chain's CDR3 is CASSQEEDRGYEQYF. Written as DNA, the CDR3 is TGCGCCAGCAGCCAAGAAGAGGACAGGGGCTACGAGCAGTACTTC.

The V and J genes are TRBV4-1 and TRBJ2-3, with D possibly being TRBD2 (6 bases). Trimming removed 0 bases at V and 1 base at J, with 11 bases between. The CDR3 contains 16 residues. Germline assignment: CDR1 MGHRA and CDR2 YSYEKL. For the CDR3, the DNA is TGCGCCAGCAGCCAAGATCCCGGCGGGGGCACAGATACGCAGTATTTT. It yields the protein CASSQDPGGGTDTQYF.